Below are 10 T cell receptor beta chains sequenced from a single sample in a study of T-cell reconstitution after alpha-beta-depleted transplantation in children. Unique molecular identifiers were built into the TCRbeta library. Via MiXCR, TCRdb re-called the PCR reads, giving one row per CDR3 protein. The profile covers 100,000 to 120,000 distinct CDR3 sequences, with approximately 6.4% appearing a single time and 23% taken by the ten largest. Here the sequenced sample was PBMCs, mostly from graft donor cells, taken 360 days after TCRalphabeta/CD19-depleted stem cell transplant. These receptors came from a male patient aged 2-10 years who had a stem cell transplant for acute lymphoblastic leukemia, so the T cells may come from the graft donor.

This clonotype was detected many times. The chain employs TRBV10-1 and TRBJ2-2; 8 bases fit TRBD1. V trimming: 8 bases; J trimming: 1 base; junction bases outside the gene matches: 3. The CDR3 is made up of 14 amino acids. The germline gives CDR1 WNHNN, CDR2 SYGVQD (reference sequence). The chain's CDR3 is CASSGTGNTGELFF. DNA of the CDR3: TGCGCCAGCTCCGGGACAGGGAACACCGGGGAGCTGTTTTTT.

This clonotype was detected many times. V gene TRBV20-1 combines with J gene TRBJ2-1; maybe TRBD1 (5 bases). The V and J ends lost 3 bases and 0 bases respectively, with 12 bases between them. The CDR3 covers 15 residues. Germline V gives CDR1 DFQATT, CDR2 SNEGSKA (reference sequence). The CDR3, as DNA: TGCAGTGCTAGCGGCACAGGTCCCTCCTACAATGAGCAGTTCTTC. The encoded protein is CSASGTGPSYNEQFF.

The chain couples TRBV7-9 to TRBJ1-5; possibly TRBD1 for D (5 bases). The CDR3 is made up of 14 amino acids. Trimming removed 5 bases at V and 4 bases at J, with 12 bases between. Germline values: CDR1 SEHNR, CDR2 FQNEAQ (reference sequence). The CDR3 sequence is CASSGTGGNQPQHF. The CDR3 coding sequence is TGTGCCAGCAGCGGGACGGGAGGGAATCAGCCCCAGCATTTT.

At least ten counts were recorded for this clonotype. The rearrangement uses TRBV28 and TRBJ1-1; TRBD1 might be the D (5 bases). In germline, CDR1 is MDHEN, CDR2 SYDVKM. V lost 10 bases and J lost 5, with 17 bases in between. CDR3 length: 13 residues. The CDR3 DNA follows: TGTGCCACCTCCTTTGGAGGACAAACTGAAGCTTTCTTT. It codes for CATSFGGQTEAFF.

This clonotype was counted at least ten times. The J gene is TRBJ2-6, the V gene TRBV5-1, with D unclear. This CDR3 has 14 amino acids. The V end was cut by 2 bases, the J end by 0 bases, with 3 bases between. Germline V gene data show CDR1 as SGHRS and CDR2 as YFSETQ. Written as DNA, the CDR3 is TGCGCCAGCAGCTTAAGCTCTGGGGCCAACGTCCTGACTTTC. Its protein product is CASSLSSGANVLTF.

The table lists this clonotype with a few counts. CDR3 nucleotides: TGTGCCAGCAGGGGGACTCCAGATACGCAGTATTTT. Amino acid sequence: CASRGTPDTQYF. The chain links TRBV6-2 or TRBV6-3 to TRBJ2-3; D possibly corresponds to TRBD2 (6 bases). The V gene's germline CDR1 is MNHEY and CDR2 SVGEGT. Trimming shortened V by 6 bases and J by 4 bases, and 8 bases separated the two germline ends. CDR3 size: 12 residues.

Ten or more counts support this clonotype. V is TRBV29-1 and J is TRBJ2-1; 8 bases agree with TRBD2. The CDR3 runs to 14 residues. Germline V gene sequence: CDR1 SQVTM, CDR2 ANQGSEA. With 8 bases clipped from V and 2 bases from J, the junction kept 8 bases outside the gene matches. The CDR3 sequence is CSHAGTRPYNEQFF. CDR3 DNA: TGCAGCCATGCCGGGACTAGACCCTACAATGAGCAGTTCTTC.

This clonotype was seen many times. The rearrangement links TRBV11-1 to TRBJ2-1; 10 nucleotides line up with TRBD2. V lost 0 bases to trimming and J lost 5 bases; unmatched junction nucleotides: 13. The CDR3 covers 19 residues. Germline lookup yields CDR1 SGHAT and CDR2 FQDESV (reference sequence). CDR3 sequence reads: CASSLAWRASGSIDNEQFF. The CDR3 nucleotides are TGTGCCAGCAGCTTAGCCTGGAGGGCTAGCGGGAGTATCGACAATGAGCAGTTCTTC.

The chain joins TRBV6-1 to TRBJ2-3, with TRBD2 identical over 11 bases. CDR3 length: 15 amino acids. V lost 5 bases, J lost 3 bases, and 4 bases stayed unmatched. Germline V lookup: CDR1 MNHNS, CDR2 SASEGT. The CDR3 DNA is TGTGCCAGCAGTATTAGCGGGAGGGAGACAGATACGCAGTATTTT. Translated: CASSISGRETDTQYF.

At least ten counts were recorded for this clonotype. The J gene is TRBJ1-1, the V gene TRBV20-1; 7 bases match TRBD1. Germline V gene data show CDR1 as DFQATT and CDR2 as SNEGSKA (reference sequence). The junction had 3 bases not matched to a gene; V was cut back by 5 bases and J by 0 bases. The CDR3 has 13 residues. CDR3 nucleotides: TGCAGTGCTCCGGACAGGTTGAACACTGAAGCTTTCTTT. Its translation: CSAPDRLNTEAFF.